This TCR beta chain came from a study of blood T cell repertoires in COVID-19. Repertoires were generated with immunoSEQ multiplex PCR, while TCRdb's copy carries only in-frame clones and drops some. This sample yields 190,000 or so clones, of which 70% to 90% are seen a single time; about 4% belongs to the top ten. This clonotype was obtained from a woman aged 25 to 45 with acute or convalescent COVID-19. The sequenced sample consisted of peripheral blood.

Here the CDR3 DNA reads TGTGCCAGCATTAGCCCGAACACCGGGGAGCTGTTTTTT. Protein sequence: CASISPNTGELFF. The genes are TRBV6-5 and TRBJ2-2; D unresolved. The CDR3 is 13 residues long. Trimming removed 7 bases from V and 0 bases from J, with 6 bases in between. The germline V gene encodes CDR1 MNHEY and CDR2 SVGAGI.